This T cell receptor beta chain was retrieved from a study of blood T cells in healthy people across ages. As to this clonotype: The antigen remains undetermined.

Primers used in a second PCR of about 7 to 12 cycles were a sample-barcoded 5' primer and a J-beta primer mix. TCRdb reanalysed the 5' RACE reads using MiXCR and keeps one entry per CDR3 protein. Found here are some 1.5 million distinct CDR3 sequences, 28% of them singletons; the top ten hold approximately 7.7%. Germline V gene lookup returns CDR1 DFQATT and CDR2 SNEGSKA (reference sequence). This CDR3 contains 12 residues. Findings of the study overall: Age brought a roughly linear fall in TCR beta diversity measured per million T cells.

The chain joins TRBV20-1 to TRBJ1-1, with a tentative D call TRBD1 (6 bases). This TCR was recovered from a woman in her twenties or thirties in good health. Sequencing was performed on blood. The CDR3 DNA reads TGCAGGCCCCGTGGGGGGGCTACTGAAGCTTTCTTT. Protein product: CRPRGGATEAFF.